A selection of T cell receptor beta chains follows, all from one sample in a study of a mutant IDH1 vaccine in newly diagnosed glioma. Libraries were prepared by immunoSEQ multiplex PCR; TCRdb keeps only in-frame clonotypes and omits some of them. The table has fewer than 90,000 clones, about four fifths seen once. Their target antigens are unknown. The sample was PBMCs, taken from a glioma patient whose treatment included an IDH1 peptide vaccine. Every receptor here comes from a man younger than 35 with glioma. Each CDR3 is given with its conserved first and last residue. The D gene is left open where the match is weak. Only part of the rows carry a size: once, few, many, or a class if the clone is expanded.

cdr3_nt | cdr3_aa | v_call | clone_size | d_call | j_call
TGTGCCACGAAGGGGCTAGCGGGGGGCTCCTCCTACAATGAGCAGTTCTTC | CATKGLAGGSSYNEQFF | TRBV19 | - | TRBD2 | TRBJ2-1
TGTGCCAGCAGCCCGGGACAGGGGTTGGGGGGGAACACCATATATTTT | CASSPGQGLGGNTIYF | TRBV7-9 | - | TRBD1 | TRBJ1-3
TGTGCCAGTAGTTTGGCCAGGCCTTACACTGAAGCTTTCTTT | CASSLARPYTEAFF | TRBV19 | - | - | TRBJ1-1
TGTGCCAGCTCACCACTTACAGGGGTCTCTGAAGCTTTCTTT | CASSPLTGVSEAFF | TRBV18 | - | TRBD1 | TRBJ1-1
TGTGCCAGCAGTTACTCGAAAGATCAGCCCCAGCATTTT | CASSYSKDQPQHF | TRBV6-5 | - | - | TRBJ1-5
TGCGCCAGCAGCCAAGATAAACAGGCCGGGGGAACCTCCTACGAGCAGTACTTC | CASSQDKQAGGTSYEQYF | TRBV4-1 | - | - | TRBJ2-7
TGTGCCAGCAGCTTTGGAGGGATGAACACTGAAGCTTTCTTT | CASSFGGMNTEAFF | TRBV11-2 | - | - | TRBJ1-1
TGCGCCAGCAGCTTAGGGTTCACTAATGAAAAACTGTTTTTT | CASSLGFTNEKLFF | TRBV5-1 | - | - | TRBJ1-4
TGTGCCAGTAGTGGACTAGCGGGGGTCACAGATACGCAGTATTTT | CASSGLAGVTDTQYF | TRBV19 | - | TRBD2 | TRBJ2-3
TGCAGCGTTGGACGACCGGGATTCGAGCAGTTCTTC | CSVGRPGFEQFF | TRBV29-1 | - | - | TRBJ2-1
TGTGCCAGCAGCTCGGGACAGGCACTGAACACCATATATTTT | CASSSGQALNTIYF | TRBV11-2 | - | TRBD1 | TRBJ1-3
TGTGCCAGCAGCTGGTGGACAGAACTCAATGAGCAGTTCTTC | CASSWWTELNEQFF | TRBV11-2 | - | - | TRBJ2-1
TGTGCCAGCAGCCGGGAGTTGAACACTGAAGCTTTCTTT | CASSRELNTEAFF | TRBV11-2 | medium-sized | - | TRBJ1-1
TGTGCCAGCAGCCCACAAAATATGAACACTGAAGCTTTCTTT | CASSPQNMNTEAFF | TRBV4-2 | - | - | TRBJ1-1
TGTGCCAGCAGCTTTAACCCCGGACCGTCTGGAAACACCATATATTTT | CASSFNPGPSGNTIYF | TRBV7-3 | - | - | TRBJ1-3
TGTGCCAGCAGCCGCCTAGCGGGAGGTTTGGGGCAGTTCTTC | CASSRLAGGLGQFF | TRBV28 | - | TRBD2 | TRBJ2-1
TGCGCCAGCAGCCCAGGGACAGGGGGTCGTGAAAAACTGTTTTTT | CASSPGTGGREKLFF | TRBV4-3 | - | TRBD1 | TRBJ1-4
TGTGCCAGTAGTCCGCGGACTCGGGACACTGAAGCTTTCTTT | CASSPRTRDTEAFF | TRBV19 | few | - | TRBJ1-1
TGTGCCAGCAGCCTCGACAGGACGACAGATACGCAGTATTTT | CASSLDRTTDTQYF | TRBV5-4 | - | - | TRBJ2-3
TGTGCCAGCAAACCCCAGGGAGGGGGCCTTATTGTTTTGAACACTGAAGCTTTCTTT | CASKPQGGGLIVLNTEAFF | TRBV27 | - | TRBD1 | TRBJ1-1
TGTGCCAGCAGTTATGGACAGGGGAAACGTCAGTTCTTC | CASSYGQGKRQFF | TRBV5-6 | - | TRBD1 | TRBJ2-1
TGTGCCTGGAATAGGCAGGGAAGAGCGACCGAGTATGGCTACACCTTC | CAWNRQGRATEYGYTF | TRBV30 | - | - | TRBJ1-2
TGTGCCAGCAGCTTAGTATCCAGGGACTTAGTGAATGGAAACACCATATATTTT | CASSLVSRDLVNGNTIYF | TRBV7-8 | - | - | TRBJ1-3
TGTGCCAGCAGTTACTCTAGGGATGAGCAGTTCTTC | CASSYSRDEQFF | TRBV6-6 | - | - | TRBJ2-1
TGTGCCACCAGCAAGGCAAGGACAGGGAGAAGTTTTTACGAGCAGTACTTC | CATSKARTGRSFYEQYF | TRBV15 | - | TRBD1 | TRBJ2-7
TGTGCCAGCAGTTTAGGGGGACTTACCAATGAGCAGTTCTTC | CASSLGGLTNEQFF | TRBV27 | - | - | TRBJ2-1
TGTGCCAGCAGCTTAGCCGCGTTAACCACCGGGGAGCTGTTTTTT | CASSLAALTTGELFF | TRBV7-8 | - | - | TRBJ2-2
TGCGCCAGCAGCCAAGATTGGTCCAGCGGCTCCTACGAGCAGTACTTC | CASSQDWSSGSYEQYF | TRBV4-3 | once | - | TRBJ2-7
TGTGCCAGCAGTGAGACGGGAAGCTCCTACGAGCAGTACTTC | CASSETGSSYEQYF | TRBV6-5 | - | - | TRBJ2-7
TGCGCCAGCAGCTTGCAGGCAGGGGAAAATGGCTACACCTTC | CASSLQAGENGYTF | TRBV5-1 | - | - | TRBJ1-2
TGTGCCAGCAGTCGACCGGGACAGGTCACAGATACGCAGTATTTT | CASSRPGQVTDTQYF | TRBV27 | few | TRBD1 | TRBJ2-3
TGCGCCAGCAGCTTGGCAGGGATAGGGAAACCAAACACCATATATTTT | CASSLAGIGKPNTIYF | TRBV5-1 | once | - | TRBJ1-3
TGTGCCAGCAGCCCAGCGGGGTCCCCAGGCGGCTACACCTTC | CASSPAGSPGGYTF | TRBV7-9 | - | - | TRBJ1-2
TGTGCCAGCAGCGTAGCTGGGGCTAATGAAAAACTGTTTTTT | CASSVAGANEKLFF | TRBV9 | - | - | TRBJ1-4
TGTGCCAGCAGCGTATCTCATGAAATCGGAGGCACTGAAGCTTTCTTT | CASSVSHEIGGTEAFF | TRBV9 | - | - | TRBJ1-1
TGTGCCAGCCGAAGGACAGACCAGAGCACAGATACGCAGTATTTT | CASRRTDQSTDTQYF | TRBV2 | - | - | TRBJ2-3